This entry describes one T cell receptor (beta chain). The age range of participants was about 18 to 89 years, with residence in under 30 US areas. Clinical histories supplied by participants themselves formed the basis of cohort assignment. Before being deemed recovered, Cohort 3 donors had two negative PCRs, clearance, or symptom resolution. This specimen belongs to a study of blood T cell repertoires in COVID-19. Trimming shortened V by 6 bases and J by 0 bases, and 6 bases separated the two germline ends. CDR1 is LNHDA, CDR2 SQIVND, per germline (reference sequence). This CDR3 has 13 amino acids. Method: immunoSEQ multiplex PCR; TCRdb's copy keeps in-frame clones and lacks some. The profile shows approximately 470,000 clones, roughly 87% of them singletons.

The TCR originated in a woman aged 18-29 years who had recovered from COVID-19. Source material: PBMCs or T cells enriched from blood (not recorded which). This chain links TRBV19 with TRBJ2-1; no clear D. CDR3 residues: CASRISSYNEQFF. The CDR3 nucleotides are TGTGCCAGTAGGATCAGCTCCTACAATGAGCAGTTCTTC.